This TCR beta chain was observed in a study of CD8 T cells in ankylosing spondylitis. This CDR3 spans 12 amino acids. Germline V gives CDR1 SGHRS, CDR2 YFSETQ. Trimming pared 3 bases from V and 8 bases from J, leaving 8 bases between. TCRdb redid the calling of the 5' RACE reads with MiXCR, one entry per CDR3 protein. The repertoire holds about 140,000 distinct CDR3 sequences, with more than 9.5% as singletons. At least ten counts were recorded for this clonotype. Sequencing was performed on blood, either unsorted or a sorted T cell fraction (not recorded which). The chain links TRBV5-1 to TRBJ1-4; the D is unclear. The source is a female donor with ankylosing spondylitis or in good health (not recorded which). CDR3: CASSSNQEKLFF. The CDR3, as DNA: TGCGCCAGCAGCTCTAACCAGGAAAAACTGTTTTTT.